This paragraph reports one T cell receptor (beta chain). Antigen unknown. These data belong to a study of T cells after yellow fever vaccination. Study in general: Preparation of fractions with low cell numbers was performed using SMART-Seq v4 Ultra Low Input. The study, taken as a whole, reports: The CD4 and CD8 compartments had a small share of their clonotypes in common.

A process of 5'RACE template switching, which added a universal primer site and UMIs, was used to make TCR cDNA. TCRdb re-derived calls from the 5' RACE reads in MiXCR, one entry per CDR3 protein. Among about 550,000 distinct CDR3 sequences listed, 15% to 20% were seen once. Germline V gene lookup returns CDR1 MDHEN and CDR2 SYDVKM. The ends were cut back, 5 bases at V and 3 bases at J, with 14 bases in the middle. This CDR3 contains 14 residues. This chain joins TRBV28 and TRBJ2-7; possible D gene TRBD1, 6 bases. This clonotype was sampled from a man younger than 45 who received the YFV17D yellow fever vaccine. The sequencing used PBMCs, collected 15 days after the yellow fever booster vaccination. The CDR3 spells CASSADRDNYEQYF. The DNA for the CDR3 is TGTGCCAGCAGTGCGGACCGGGACAACTACGAGCAGTACTTC. Full variable domain (remainder filled in from reference TRBV28 and TRBJ2-7): DVKVTQSSRYLVKRTGEKVFLECVQDMDHENMFWYRQDPGLGLRLIYFSYDVKMKEKGDIPEGYSVSREKKERFSLILESASTNQTSMYLCASSADRDNYEQYFGPGTRLTVT.